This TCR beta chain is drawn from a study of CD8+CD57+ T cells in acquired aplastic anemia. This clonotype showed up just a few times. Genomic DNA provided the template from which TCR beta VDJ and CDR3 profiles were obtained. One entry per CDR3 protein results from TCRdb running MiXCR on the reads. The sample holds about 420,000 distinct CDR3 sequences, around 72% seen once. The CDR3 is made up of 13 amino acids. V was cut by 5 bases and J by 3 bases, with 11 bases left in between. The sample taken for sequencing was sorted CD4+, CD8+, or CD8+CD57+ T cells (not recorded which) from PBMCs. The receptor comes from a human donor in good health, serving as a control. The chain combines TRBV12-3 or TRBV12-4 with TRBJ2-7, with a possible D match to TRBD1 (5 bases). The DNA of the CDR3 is TGTGCCAGCAGTAGGGAAAGGGGCTACGAGCAGTACTTC. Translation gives CASSRERGYEQYF.